Listed here are 25 T cell receptor beta chains from one sample, sequenced in a study of blood T cell repertoires in COVID-19. TCRdb's table, derived via immunoSEQ multiplex PCR, lists solely in-frame clones and lacks some. This sample has 90,000 to 130,000 clones, with about 80% found just once. The sequencing sample was made of peripheral blood. These receptors were taken from a woman between 65 and 79 years old with acute or convalescent COVID-19.

This clone appeared once. This sequence joins TRBV5-1 and TRBJ2-5; perhaps TRBD1 as D (5 bases). CDR1 and CDR2 from the germline V gene are SGHRS and YFSETQ. V lost 0 bases to trimming and J lost 2 bases, with 8 bases between them. This CDR3 spans 14 amino acids. DNA of the CDR3: TGCGCCAGCAGCTTGGTCCCAGGGCAAGAGACCCAGTACTTC. It yields the protein CASSLVPGQETQYF.

The gene calls are TRBV19 and TRBJ2-5; D is perhaps TRBD2 (6 bases). Germline V lookup: CDR1 LNHDA, CDR2 SQIVND (reference sequence). The CDR3 has 13 amino acids. The V and J ends lost 10 bases and 1 base respectively, with 13 bases between them. The CDR3 coding sequence is TGTGCCACAGAATCCGGGGGCCAAGAGACCCAGTACTTC. The encoded protein is CATESGGQETQYF.

The chain is built from TRBV3-1 (or the pseudogene TRBV3-2) and TRBJ1-5; a possible D gene is TRBD1 (5 bases). CDR1 LGHDT and CDR2 YNNKEL come from the germline V gene (reference sequence). Between the trimmed V and J ends, which lost 4 bases and 3 bases, there was a span of 13 bases. This CDR3 comprises 15 residues. CDR3 sequence (DNA): TGTGCCAGCAGCCCCGGGACTGTTAACAATCAGCCCCAGCATTTT. As protein: CASSPGTVNNQPQHF.

The J gene is TRBJ2-1, the V gene TRBV5-1, with 7 nucleotides matching TRBD2. The CDR3 loop spans 17 amino acids. Germline lookup yields CDR1 SGHRS and CDR2 YFSETQ. J gave up 0 bases and V 4 bases, and 10 bases lay outside the gene matches. CDR3 protein: CASSTLGGQSSYNEQFF. The DNA of the CDR3 is TGCGCCAGCAGCACCTTGGGAGGGCAGAGCTCCTACAATGAGCAGTTCTTC.

The chain employs TRBV6-1 and TRBJ1-5; D gene uncertain. Trimming pared 2 bases from V and 2 bases from J, leaving 13 bases between. Germline CDR1 and CDR2: MNHNS and SASEGT. The CDR3 runs to 16 residues. CDR3 nucleotides: TGTGCCAGCAGTGAATCCCTCGCCCGCGGCAATCAGCCCCAGCATTTT. The encoded protein is CASSESLARGNQPQHF.

The CDR3 DNA sequence: TGTGCCAGCAGCCTCGGACTAGCGGGTCAGTATTTT. Protein sequence: CASSLGLAGQYF. The chain joins TRBV7-9 to TRBJ2-3; 11 bases are a match to TRBD2. Germline CDR1 SEHNR, CDR2 FQNEAQ (reference sequence). This CDR3 is built from 12 residues. With V trimmed by 5 bases and J by 12 bases, 4 bases remained unmatched.

V and J are TRBV28 and TRBJ1-4; D remains ambiguous. V lost 4 bases and J 0 bases, leaving 12 bases between the germline ends. The CDR3 has 16 amino acids. The germline V gene encodes CDR1 MDHEN and CDR2 SYDVKM. The CDR3, as DNA: TGTGCCAGCAGTTCCCACAGACCTACAACTAATGAAAAACTGTTTTTT. This translates into CASSSHRPTTNEKLFF.

The chain employs TRBV19 and TRBJ2-3; a weak D match, TRBD2 (6 bases). Germline-derived CDR1 and CDR2 are LNHDA and SQIVND (reference sequence). The CDR3 totals 15 residues. The V and J ends lost 4 bases and 1 base respectively, with 12 bases between them. CDR3 region: CASSTLAVRTDTQYF. CDR3 in DNA: TGTGCCAGTAGTACGTTAGCGGTACGCACAGATACGCAGTATTTT. The variable domain in full, with the rest retrieved from reference TRBV19 and TRBJ2-3, is DGGITQSPKYLFRKEGQNVTLSCEQNLNHDAMYWYRQDPGQGLRLIYYSQIVNDFQKGDIAEGYSVSREKKESFPLTVTSAQKNPTAFYLCASSTLAVRTDTQYFGPGTRLTVL.

This sequence joins TRBV5-6 and TRBJ1-4; no clear D gene. This CDR3 spans 16 amino acids. Looked up from germline, CDR1 is SGHDT and CDR2 is YYEEEE. V lost 0 bases, J lost 4 bases, and 13 bases lay in between. The DNA for the CDR3 is TGTGCCAGCAGCTTGGAGGGCCGGGGTTATAATGAAAAACTGTTTTTT. It is translated as CASSLEGRGYNEKLFF.

The chain couples TRBV28 to TRBJ1-1; 8 nucleotides match TRBD1. V gave up 5 bases and J gave up 5 bases; unmatched junction bases: 13. Germline V gene lookup returns CDR1 MDHEN and CDR2 SYDVKM. The CDR3 covers 16 residues. As DNA, the CDR3 is TGTGCCAGCAGTCATTTTCTTATGGACAGGGCGACTGAAGCTTTCTTT. It yields the protein CASSHFLMDRATEAFF.

The CDR3 loop reads CASRRAGGTNEKLFF. The CDR3 nucleotides are TGTGCCAGCAGACGCGCAGGGGGAACTAATGAAAAACTGTTTTTT. The chain carries TRBV6-6 and TRBJ1-4; 7 bases fit TRBD1. Unmatched junction bases numbered 5, after V lost 6 bases and J lost 1 base. In germline, CDR1 is MNHNY, CDR2 SVGAGI (reference sequence). This CDR3 region has 15 residues.

The rearrangement uses TRBV5-4 and TRBJ1-1, with 12 positions matching TRBD1. The junction had 8 bases not matched to a gene; V was cut back by 5 bases and J by 3 bases. Germline V gives CDR1 SGHNT, CDR2 YYREEE (reference sequence). The CDR3 extends over 16 amino acids. The CDR3 loop reads CASSYRDRGPYTEAFF. The CDR3 region has the DNA TGTGCCAGCAGTTACCGGGACAGGGGGCCCTACACTGAAGCTTTCTTT.

This chain links TRBV6-5 with TRBJ1-4; D is unresolved. V was trimmed by 7 bases and J by 4 bases, leaving 10 bases between them. The CDR3 totals 13 residues. Germline loops: CDR1 MNHEY, CDR2 SVGAGI. CDR3: CASKRSGNEKLFF. The CDR3 DNA reads as TGTGCCAGCAAAAGGAGTGGTAATGAAAAACTGTTTTTT.

The rearrangement joins TRBV19 to TRBJ2-2, with 15 bases that match TRBD2. The trim removed 9 bases at V and 1 base at J, leaving 6 bases unmatched. The CDR3 length is 17 residues. Germline V gene lookup returns CDR1 LNHDA and CDR2 SQIVND (reference sequence). The CDR3 DNA reads TGTGCCAGCGGGACTAGCGGGAGGTCTCTGAACACCGGGGAGCTGTTTTTT. Translated, it gives CASGTSGRSLNTGELFF.

The chain recombines TRBV19 with TRBJ1-1, with D perhaps matching TRBD1 (5 bases). Germline-derived CDR1 and CDR2 are LNHDA and SQIVND (reference sequence). Trimming left V 7 bases short and J 2 bases short, with 11 bases between. The CDR3 is made up of 13 amino acids. This CDR3 reads CASIGDFNTEAFF. DNA of the CDR3: TGTGCCAGTATTGGGGACTTCAACACTGAAGCTTTCTTT.

The chain links TRBV7-2 to TRBJ2-3; D might be TRBD2 (6 bases). V dropped 5 bases and J dropped 0 bases, with 18 bases sitting between them. CDR3 length equals 17 residues. The germline V gene encodes CDR1 SGHTA and CDR2 FQGNSA. CDR3 sequence: CASSNNPGLGSTDTQYF. CDR3 DNA sequence: TGTGCCAGCAGCAATAACCCGGGACTGGGAAGCACAGATACGCAGTATTTT.

The V gene is TRBV7-2, the J gene TRBJ1-2; TRBD1 agrees at 7 bases. CDR3 length: 14 residues. Germline loops: CDR1 SGHTA, CDR2 FQGNSA. Trimming took 0 bases from V and 5 from J; bases not matched to a gene: 3. CDR3 DNA sequence: TGTGCCAGCAGCTTAGCTCAGACAGGGTATGGCTACACCTTC. It yields the protein CASSLAQTGYGYTF.

The chain couples TRBV6-5 to TRBJ1-2; 9 nucleotides align to TRBD1. CDR3 length: 16 residues. Germline values: CDR1 MNHEY, CDR2 SVGAGI. The V gene end was trimmed by 0 bases and the J gene end by 3 bases; junction bases not matched to a gene: 5. The CDR3 here is CASSYSGTGKYYGYTF. The CDR3 DNA reads as TGTGCCAGCAGTTACTCCGGGACAGGGAAATACTATGGCTACACCTTC.

The V gene is TRBV6-6, the J gene TRBJ2-7, with 7 bases that match TRBD1. Germline V lookup: CDR1 MNHNY, CDR2 SVGAGI (reference sequence). The CDR3 contains 13 residues. Germline trimming cut 6 bases from V and 9 bases from J; bases unmatched to any gene: 11. The CDR3 bases are TGTGCCAGCAGCCCCGGGACAGAGGGATGGCAGTACGTC. Translating gives CASSPGTEGWQYV.

The V and J genes are TRBV28 and TRBJ1-1; TRBD1 agrees at 9 bases. V shed 1 base and J 4 bases; nucleotides not matched to a gene: 1. This CDR3 region has 14 residues. CDR1 and CDR2 from the germline V gene are MDHEN and SYDVKM. CDR3 DNA sequence: TGTGCCAGCAGTTTATACAGGGGGCGCACTGAAGCTTTCTTT. Its translation: CASSLYRGRTEAFF.

The chain couples TRBV5-3 to TRBJ1-5, with D perhaps matching TRBD1 (6 bases). TRBV5-3 is an open reading frame whose function is uncertain. V was cut by 0 bases and J by 0 bases, with 16 bases left in between. CDR3 length: 18 residues. The CDR3 region is CARSLEQGREGSNQPQHF. Here the CDR3 DNA reads TGTGCCAGAAGCTTGGAACAGGGAAGGGAAGGTAGCAATCAGCCCCAGCATTTT.

The chain links TRBV7-2 to TRBJ2-3; 9 bases map to TRBD1. This CDR3 is built from 15 residues. CDR1 and CDR2 from the germline V gene are SGHTA and FQGNSA. The V gene end was trimmed by 4 bases and the J gene end by 4 bases; junction bases not matched to a gene: 6. The CDR3 spells CASSYNRGPPDTQYF. CDR3 DNA: TGTGCCAGCAGCTATAACAGGGGGCCTCCAGATACGCAGTATTTT.

V and J are TRBV29-1 and TRBJ1-6, with TRBD1 matching 8 bases. The junction had 8 bases not matched to a gene; V was cut back by 6 bases and J by 7 bases. The V gene's germline CDR1 is SQVTM and CDR2 ANQGSEA. This CDR3 has 14 amino acids. CDR3 region: CSVRGDRINSPLHF. CDR3 DNA sequence: TGCAGCGTGAGGGGGGACAGGATCAATTCACCCCTCCACTTT. Full variable domain (missing parts from reference TRBV29-1 and TRBJ1-6): SAVISQKPSRDICQRGTSLTIQCQVDSQVTMMFWYRQQPGQSLTLIATANQGSEATYESGFVIDKFPISRPNLTFSTLTVSNMSPEDSSIYLCSVRGDRINSPLHFGNGTRLTVT.

The genes are TRBV28 and TRBJ1-5; D is possibly TRBD1 (6 bases). This CDR3 comprises 14 residues. The germline V gene has CDR1 MDHEN and CDR2 SYDVKM. V was shortened by 5 bases and J by 1 base, with 9 bases between the two germline ends. The CDR3 DNA is TGTGCCAGCAGTGCTGGGGGCAGCAATCAGCCCCAGCATTTT. Protein: CASSAGGSNQPQHF.

CDR3 amino acids: CASSYGRGPQQETQYF. The CDR3 bases are TGTGCCAGCAGTTACGGGAGAGGGCCCCAACAAGAGACCCAGTACTTC. This chain joins TRBV6-2 or TRBV6-3 and TRBJ2-5; tentatively, D is TRBD2 (5 bases). CDR1 and CDR2 (germline): MNHEY, SVGEGT. The CDR3 contains 16 residues. Trimming shortened V by 2 bases and J by 2 bases, and 15 bases separated the two germline ends.